Listed here are 26 T cell receptor beta chains from one sample, sequenced in a study of cytotoxic CD8 clonotypes in ibrutinib-treated CLL. Assay: immunoSEQ multiplex PCR; the TCRdb copy retains only in-frame clones and omits some. The sample holds 110,000 to 150,000 clones; 76% are singletons and the top ten take 4.5% to 6.5%. The sample consisted of PBMCs, taken after 24 months of ibrutinib treatment. These receptors all come from a human donor with chronic lymphocytic leukemia.

CDR3 region: CASSPQTGVGSPLHF. CDR3 bases: TGTGCCAGCAGTCCCCAGACAGGGGTGGGATCACCCCTCCACTTT. This chain links TRBV6-5 with TRBJ1-6; TRBD1 matches 8 bases. Germline V CDR1 and CDR2: MNHEY, SVGAGI. The V gene end was trimmed by 5 bases and the J gene end by 10 bases; junction bases not matched to a gene: 10. The CDR3 covers 15 residues.

The rearrangement links TRBV11-3 to TRBJ2-7, with a tentative D call TRBD2 (5 bases). There are 13 residues in the CDR3. V dropped 1 base and J dropped 4 bases, with 8 bases sitting between them. CDR1 and CDR2 (germline): SGHNT, YENEEA. The CDR3 is CASSLGGGYEQYF. The CDR3 nucleotides are TGTGCCAGCAGCTTAGGTGGCGGGTACGAGCAGTACTTC.

The chain recombines TRBV25-1 with TRBJ2-7, with D perhaps being TRBD1 or TRBD2 (6 bases each). There are 18 residues in the CDR3. Deletions cut 3 bases from V and 0 bases from J, with 21 bases between. Germline assignment: CDR1 MGHDK and CDR2 SYGVNS. CDR3 sequence reads: CASSDQPRASGASYEQYF. CDR3 nucleotides: TGTGCCAGCAGTGACCAGCCCAGGGCGTCGGGGGCCTCCTACGAGCAGTACTTC.

This clone was seen more than once but under ten times. The chain joins TRBV9 to TRBJ2-2, with 7 bases aligning to TRBD2. The germline CDR1 and CDR2 sequences are SGDLS and YYNGEE. V was clipped by 7 bases and J by 4 bases; unmatched bases: 4. This CDR3 spans 13 amino acids. CDR3 DNA sequence: TGTGCCAGCTTCGGCGGGGGCACCGGGGAGCTGTTTTTT. It is translated as CASFGGGTGELFF.

Points on this clone: The sample carries other DNA sequences with the same CDR3. This chain links TRBV9 with TRBJ1-1; 7 nucleotides match TRBD1. Germline lookup yields CDR1 SGDLS and CDR2 YYNGEE. The CDR3 loop spans 13 amino acids. The ends lost 3 bases at V and 3 bases at J; junction bases unmatched: 2. The CDR3 coding sequence is TGTGCCAGCAGCGCCCAGGGGGACACTGAAGCTTTCTTT. Its translation is CASSAQGDTEAFF.

The chain joins TRBV5-1 to TRBJ2-5, with 7 positions matching TRBD2. The trim removed 4 bases at V and 7 bases at J, leaving 13 bases unmatched. There are 15 residues in the CDR3. The germline V gene encodes CDR1 SGHRS and CDR2 YFSETQ. CDR3 bases: TGCGCCAGCAGCCCTGGGGCTAGCGGCGCAGGGACCCAGTACTTC. Encoded protein: CASSPGASGAGTQYF.

This sequence joins TRBV7-2 and TRBJ2-2; 8 bases are a match to TRBD2. Germline trimming cut 5 bases from V and 7 bases from J; bases unmatched to any gene: 12. The germline CDR1 and CDR2 sequences are SGHTA and FQGNSA. The CDR3 is made up of 16 amino acids. CDR3 protein: CASSPPGLGVGGELFF. CDR3 in DNA: TGTGCCAGCAGCCCCCCGGGACTAGGGGTGGGCGGGGAGCTGTTTTTT.

This rearrangement joins TRBV30 to TRBJ1-1; a weak D match, TRBD1 (5 bases). The CDR3 runs 14 residues. From germline, CDR1 is GTSNPN and CDR2 SVGIG (reference sequence). Trimming cost V 2 bases and J 3 bases, with 13 bases left between them. CDR3 residues: CAWSSGLRDTEAFF. CDR3 DNA sequence: TGTGCCTGGAGTTCGGGGCTACGAGACACTGAAGCTTTCTTT.

The chain couples TRBV5-8 to TRBJ2-7; perhaps TRBD2 as D (6 bases). Trimming left V 4 bases short and J 4 bases short, with 12 bases between. CDR3 length: 13 amino acids. Germline V CDR1 and CDR2: SGHTS, YDEGEE. CDR3 residues: CASSRRARYEQYF. CDR3 nucleotide sequence: TGTGCCAGCAGCCGGAGGGCCAGGTACGAGCAGTACTTC.

The chain is built from TRBV6-5 and TRBJ2-7; D might be TRBD1 (5 bases). CDR1 is MNHEY and CDR2 is SVGAGI in the germline V gene. The CDR3 loop spans 15 amino acids. Trimming left V 7 bases short and J 2 bases short, with 18 bases between. The CDR3 nucleotides read TGTGCCAGCACCAGGTCATTGGGGCAGGCCTACGAGCAGTACTTC. It yields the protein CASTRSLGQAYEQYF.

This clone has only one observation. The chain combines TRBV1 with TRBJ1-2; the D call in the table, TRBD1, was not verified against the DNA. TRBV1 is a pseudogene locus. The CDR3 extends over 14 amino acids. The CDR3 reads CTNGDSPPLYGYTF. For the CDR3, the DNA is TGCACCAACGGGGACAGTCCCCCCCTATATGGCTACACCTTC.

This clone has only a few counts. The V gene is TRBV6-4, the J gene TRBJ1-5, with a possible D match to TRBD1 (5 bases). The CDR3 runs to 13 residues. CDR1 and CDR2 (germline): MRHNA, SNTAGT. V was clipped by 4 bases and J by 8 bases, with 12 bases between them. CDR3 nucleotide sequence: TGTGCCAGCAGTGGGGGGGACGGGGAGCCCCAGCATTTT. Residues: CASSGGDGEPQHF.

This clone was observed a single time. V and J are TRBV18 and TRBJ1-1; no clear D gene. There are 13 residues in the CDR3. In germline, CDR1 is KGHSH, CDR2 LQKENI. Trimming left V 4 bases short and J 2 bases short, with 8 bases between. CDR3 amino acids: CASSRNRNTEAFF. CDR3 DNA: TGTGCCAGCTCACGGAACAGAAACACTGAAGCTTTCTTT.

The gene calls are TRBV18 and TRBJ2-7, with TRBD1 identical over 9 bases. Trimming cost V 2 bases and J 7 bases; bases outside gene matches: 9. The germline gives CDR1 KGHSH, CDR2 LQKENI. The CDR3 runs 15 residues. Here the CDR3 reads CASSPVRGQGGEQYF. The CDR3 DNA follows: TGTGCCAGCTCACCAGTCCGGGGACAGGGCGGGGAGCAGTACTTC.

In regard to this clone: The same CDR3 is also encoded by other DNA sequences in this sample. The chain links TRBV19 to TRBJ2-1; a possible D gene is TRBD1 (5 bases). This CDR3 has 13 residues. Trimming removed 3 bases at V and 6 bases at J, with 9 bases between. Looked up from germline, CDR1 is LNHDA and CDR2 is SQIVND (reference sequence). This chain's CDR3 is CASSIGRVNEQFF. The CDR3 DNA reads as TGTGCCAGTAGTATTGGCAGGGTCAATGAGCAGTTCTTC.

This clone was seen just once. The chain links TRBV7-8 to TRBJ1-2; 8 bases are shared with TRBD1. The CDR3 extends over 15 amino acids. V shed 1 base and J 6 bases; nucleotides not matched to a gene: 7. Germline CDR1 is SGHVS and CDR2 is FQNEAQ. The CDR3 protein is CASSLDRGQGDGYTF. CDR3 bases: TGTGCCAGCAGCTTAGACCGCGGACAGGGTGATGGCTACACCTTC.

In this sample, this clone turned up once. The chain has TRBV7-8 and TRBJ1-2; TRBD1 might be the D (5 bases). The CDR3 is 13 residues long. Germline V gives CDR1 SGHVS, CDR2 FQNEAQ. V was pared by 3 bases and J by 6 bases, with 11 bases between. The CDR3 loop reads CASSLGQLDGYTF. The CDR3 bases are TGTGCCAGCAGCTTGGGGCAGCTCGATGGCTACACCTTC.

This clone was seen only once. This chain connects TRBV7-2 to TRBJ2-3; maybe TRBD1 (7 bases). CDR3 length equals 15 residues. The germline CDR1 and CDR2 sequences are SGHTA and FQGNSA. Between the trimmed V and J ends, which lost 5 bases and 6 bases, there was a span of 18 bases. CDR3 protein: CASSPRGVEPDTQYF. CDR3 DNA sequence: TGTGCCAGCAGCCCCAGGGGGGTGGAGCCCGATACGCAGTATTTT.

This chain links TRBV7-2 with TRBJ1-2; perhaps TRBD1 as D (6 bases). The CDR3 sequence is 14 residues long. V was trimmed by 4 bases and J by 7 bases, leaving 16 bases between them. From germline, CDR1 is SGHTA and CDR2 FQGNSA. The chain's CDR3 is CASSYSQGSGGYTF. CDR3 nucleotide sequence: TGTGCCAGCAGCTACTCCCAGGGGTCAGGTGGCTACACCTTC.

This clone has a single count. The genes are TRBV6-5 and TRBJ2-5; D gene ambiguous. CDR1 and CDR2 (germline): MNHEY, SVGAGI. The CDR3 has 13 residues. V gave up 8 bases and J gave up 5 bases, with 15 bases separating them. DNA for the CDR3: TGTGCCAGCGGCCCGATGGCTGGGGAGACCCAGTACTTC. Its translation is CASGPMAGETQYF.

On this clone itself: One end of the junction fails to match germline, which may point to a read error. This chain's CDR3 is CASRETDTQYF. The CDR3 nucleotides are TGTGCCAGCAGAGAGACAGACACGCAGTATTTT. The rearrangement uses TRBV28 and TRBJ2-3, with D tentatively TRBD1 (5 bases). Germline V lookup: CDR1 MDHEN, CDR2 SYDVKM. The CDR3 has 11 residues.

V and J are TRBV7-8 and TRBJ1-2; 7 positions match TRBD1. Unmatched junction bases numbered 5, after V lost 0 bases and J lost 10 bases. There are 13 residues in the CDR3. Germline V gives CDR1 SGHVS, CDR2 FQNEAQ. The CDR3 sequence is CASSLATGNFYTF. For the CDR3, the DNA is TGTGCCAGCAGCTTAGCGACAGGGAACTTCTACACCTTC.

This chain uses TRBV5-1 with TRBJ1-4; TRBD1 aligns across 9 bases. This CDR3 has 14 residues. Trimming took 4 bases from V and 5 from J; bases not matched to a gene: 3. Germline V CDR1 and CDR2: SGHRS, YFSETQ. The CDR3 spells CASSPGTGNEKLFF. CDR3 nucleotide sequence: TGCGCCAGCAGCCCCGGGACAGGGAATGAAAAACTGTTTTTT.

This clone was counted a few times. The chain has TRBV2 and TRBJ1-2, with D maybe TRBD1 (5 bases). Germline-derived CDR1 and CDR2 are SNHLY and FYNNEI. V was pared by 4 bases and J by 4 bases, with 10 bases between. The CDR3 has 13 residues. The CDR3 spells CASSATRGYGYTF. In DNA, the CDR3 is TGTGCCAGCAGTGCCACAAGGGGCTATGGCTACACCTTC.

In its sample, this clone was seen many times. The chain employs TRBV19 and TRBJ2-3, with 14 positions matching TRBD2. Unmatched junction bases numbered 3, after V lost 6 bases and J lost 4 bases. The CDR3 totals 15 residues. Per the germline V gene, CDR1 is LNHDA and CDR2 is SQIVND (reference sequence). CDR3 nucleotide sequence: TGTGCCAGTAGGAGGACTAGCGGGGGGCCAGATACGCAGTATTTT. Translating gives CASRRTSGGPDTQYF.

J is TRBJ1-1 and V is TRBV7-9; TRBD1 is a possible D gene (5 bases). The V end lost 5 bases, the J end lost 2 bases, and 18 bases lay between the germline ends. Germline lookup yields CDR1 SEHNR and CDR2 FQNEAQ (reference sequence). The CDR3 runs to 16 residues. The chain's CDR3 is CASSPSGWGDNTEAFF. The CDR3 DNA reads TGTGCCAGCAGCCCCTCAGGCTGGGGGGACAACACTGAAGCTTTCTTT.